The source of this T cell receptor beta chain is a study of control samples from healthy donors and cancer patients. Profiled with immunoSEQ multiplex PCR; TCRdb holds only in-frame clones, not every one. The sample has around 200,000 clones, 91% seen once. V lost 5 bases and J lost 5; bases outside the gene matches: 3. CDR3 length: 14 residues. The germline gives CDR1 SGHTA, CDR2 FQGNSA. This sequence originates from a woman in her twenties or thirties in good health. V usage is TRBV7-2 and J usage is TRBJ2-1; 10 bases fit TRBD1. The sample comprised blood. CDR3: CASSRDRGNNEQFF. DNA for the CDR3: TGTGCCAGCAGCCGGGACAGGGGAAACAATGAGCAGTTCTTC.